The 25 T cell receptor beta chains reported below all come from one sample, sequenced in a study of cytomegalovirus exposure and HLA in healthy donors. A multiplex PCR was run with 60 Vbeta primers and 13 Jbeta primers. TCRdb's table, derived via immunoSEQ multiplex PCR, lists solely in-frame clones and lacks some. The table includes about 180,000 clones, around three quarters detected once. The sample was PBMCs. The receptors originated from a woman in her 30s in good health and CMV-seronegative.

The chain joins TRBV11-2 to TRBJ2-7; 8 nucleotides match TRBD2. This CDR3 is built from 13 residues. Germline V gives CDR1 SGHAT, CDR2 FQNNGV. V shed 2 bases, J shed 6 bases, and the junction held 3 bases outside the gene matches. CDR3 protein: CASSLTLAGEQYF. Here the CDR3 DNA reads TGTGCCAGCAGCTTAACTCTAGCGGGCGAGCAGTACTTC.

CDR3 bases: TGCGCCAGCAGCCTGAGACAGGGCTCGTCCAATGAGCAGTTCTTC. It yields the protein CASSLRQGSSNEQFF. This sequence joins TRBV5-1 and TRBJ2-1, with TRBD1 identical over 7 bases. After removal of 4 bases from V and 6 bases from J, the junction contained 10 bases not matched to a gene. Looked up from germline, CDR1 is SGHRS and CDR2 is YFSETQ. The CDR3 loop spans 15 amino acids.

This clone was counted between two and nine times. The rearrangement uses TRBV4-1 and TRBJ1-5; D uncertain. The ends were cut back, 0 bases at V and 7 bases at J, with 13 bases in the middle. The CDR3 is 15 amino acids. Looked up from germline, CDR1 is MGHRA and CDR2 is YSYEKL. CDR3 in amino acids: CASSQDGPIRQPQHF. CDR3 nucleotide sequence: TGCGCCAGCAGCCAAGATGGTCCAATCAGGCAGCCCCAGCATTTT.

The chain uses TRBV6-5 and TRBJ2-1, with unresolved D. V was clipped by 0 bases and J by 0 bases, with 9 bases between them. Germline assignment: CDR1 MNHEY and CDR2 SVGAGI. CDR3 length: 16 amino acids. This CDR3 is CASSYSQMSSYNEQFF. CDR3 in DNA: TGTGCCAGCAGTTACTCCCAAATGAGCTCCTACAATGAGCAGTTCTTC.

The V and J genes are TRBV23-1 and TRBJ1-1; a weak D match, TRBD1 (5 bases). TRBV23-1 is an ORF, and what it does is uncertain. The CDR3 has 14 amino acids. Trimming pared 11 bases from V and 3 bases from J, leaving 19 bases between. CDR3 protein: CALGMAGPYTEAFF. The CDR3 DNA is TGCGCCCTGGGGATGGCAGGGCCATACACTGAAGCTTTCTTT.

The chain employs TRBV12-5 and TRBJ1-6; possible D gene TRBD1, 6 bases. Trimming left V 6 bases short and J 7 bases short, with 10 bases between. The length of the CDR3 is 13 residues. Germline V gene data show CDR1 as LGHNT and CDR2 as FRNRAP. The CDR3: CASGGARNSPLHF. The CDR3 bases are TGTGCTAGTGGGGGGGCGAGGAATTCACCCCTCCACTTT.

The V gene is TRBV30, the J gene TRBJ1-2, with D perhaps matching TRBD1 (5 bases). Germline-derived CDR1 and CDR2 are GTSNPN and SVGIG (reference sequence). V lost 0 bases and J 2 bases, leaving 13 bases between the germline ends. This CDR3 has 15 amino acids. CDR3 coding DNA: TGTGCCTGGAGTGTAGGAGGGGCAAGGAACTATGGCTACACCTTC. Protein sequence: CAWSVGGARNYGYTF.

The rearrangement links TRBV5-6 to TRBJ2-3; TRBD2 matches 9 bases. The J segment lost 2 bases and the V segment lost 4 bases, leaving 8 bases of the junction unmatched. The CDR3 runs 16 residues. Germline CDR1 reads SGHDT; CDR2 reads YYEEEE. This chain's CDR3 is CASSDGQRGVTDTQYF. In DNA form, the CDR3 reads TGTGCCAGCAGCGACGGCCAGCGGGGGGTCACAGATACGCAGTATTTT.

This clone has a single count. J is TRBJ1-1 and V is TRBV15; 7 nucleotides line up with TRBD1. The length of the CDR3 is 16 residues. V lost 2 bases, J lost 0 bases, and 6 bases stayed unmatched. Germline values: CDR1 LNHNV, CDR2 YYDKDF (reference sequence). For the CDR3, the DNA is TGTGCCACCAGCAGACCACGGACAGGACTGAACACTGAAGCTTTCTTT. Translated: CATSRPRTGLNTEAFF.

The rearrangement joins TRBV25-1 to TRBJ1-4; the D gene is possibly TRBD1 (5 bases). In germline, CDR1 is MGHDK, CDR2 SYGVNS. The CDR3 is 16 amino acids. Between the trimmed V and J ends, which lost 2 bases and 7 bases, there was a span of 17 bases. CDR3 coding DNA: TGTGCCAGCAGTGAACATGGGGGGAGAAGAGGTGAAAAACTGTTTTTT. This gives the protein CASSEHGGRRGEKLFF.

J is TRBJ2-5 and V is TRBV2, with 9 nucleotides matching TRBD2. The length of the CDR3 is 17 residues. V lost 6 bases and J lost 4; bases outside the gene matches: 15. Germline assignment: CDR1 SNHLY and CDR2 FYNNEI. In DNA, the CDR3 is TGTGCCAGCAGCGGGCTTAGTTGGCGGGGGGGCCCAGAGACCCAGTACTTC. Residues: CASSGLSWRGGPETQYF.

Written as DNA, the CDR3 is TGTGCCAGCTCCGAACTAGCGGGGGTACGAAATGAGCAGTTCTTC. This sequence encodes CASSELAGVRNEQFF. The chain employs TRBV18 and TRBJ2-1; 11 bases fit TRBD2. V lost 6 bases to trimming and J lost 7 bases; unmatched junction nucleotides: 8. Germline CDR1 is KGHSH and CDR2 is LQKENI. CDR3 length: 15 residues.

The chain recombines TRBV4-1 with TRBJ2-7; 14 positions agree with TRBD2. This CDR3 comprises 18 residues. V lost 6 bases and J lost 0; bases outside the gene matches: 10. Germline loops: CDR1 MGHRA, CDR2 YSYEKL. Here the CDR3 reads CASSFRGLAGGSSYEQYF. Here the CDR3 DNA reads TGCGCCAGCAGTTTCAGAGGACTAGCGGGGGGCAGCTCCTACGAGCAGTACTTC.

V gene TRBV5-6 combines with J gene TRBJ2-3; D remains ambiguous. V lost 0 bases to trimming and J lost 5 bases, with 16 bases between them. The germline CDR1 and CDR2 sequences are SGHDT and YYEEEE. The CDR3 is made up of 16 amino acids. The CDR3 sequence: CASSLDSPSYLDTQYF. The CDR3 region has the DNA TGTGCCAGCAGCTTGGATTCCCCGTCCTACTTAGATACGCAGTATTTT. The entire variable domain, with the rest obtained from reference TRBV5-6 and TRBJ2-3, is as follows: DAGVTQSPTHLIKTRGQQVTLRCSPKSGHDTVSWYQQALGQGPQFIFQYYEEEERQRGNFPDRFSGHQFPNYSSELNVNALLLGDSALYLCASSLDSPSYLDTQYFGPGTRLTVL.

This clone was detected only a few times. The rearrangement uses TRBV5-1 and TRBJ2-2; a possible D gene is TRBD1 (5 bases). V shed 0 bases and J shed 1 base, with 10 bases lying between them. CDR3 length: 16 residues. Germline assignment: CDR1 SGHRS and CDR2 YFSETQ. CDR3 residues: CASSLEAGRNTGELFF. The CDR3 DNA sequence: TGCGCCAGCAGCTTGGAGGCAGGGCGGAACACCGGGGAGCTGTTTTTT.

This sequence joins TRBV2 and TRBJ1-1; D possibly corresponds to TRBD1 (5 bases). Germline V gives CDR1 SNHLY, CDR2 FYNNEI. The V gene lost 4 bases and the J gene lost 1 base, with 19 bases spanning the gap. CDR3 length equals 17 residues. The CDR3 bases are TGTGCCAGCAGTGGGATCACAGGTCAACGGCGGAACACTGAAGCTTTCTTT. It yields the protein CASSGITGQRRNTEAFF.

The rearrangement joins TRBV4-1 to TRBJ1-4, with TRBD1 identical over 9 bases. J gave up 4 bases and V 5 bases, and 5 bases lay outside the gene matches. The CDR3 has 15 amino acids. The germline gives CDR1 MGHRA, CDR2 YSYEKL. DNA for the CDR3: TGCGCCAGCAGCTCACAGGGGGCGGGTAATGAAAAACTGTTTTTT. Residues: CASSSQGAGNEKLFF.

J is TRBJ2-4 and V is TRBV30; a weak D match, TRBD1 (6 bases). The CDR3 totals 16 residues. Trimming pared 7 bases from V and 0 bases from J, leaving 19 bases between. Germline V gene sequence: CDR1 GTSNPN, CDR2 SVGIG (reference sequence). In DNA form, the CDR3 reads TGTGCCTATACGACTGGACAGCCACTAGCCAAAAACATTCAGTACTTC. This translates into CAYTTGQPLAKNIQYF.

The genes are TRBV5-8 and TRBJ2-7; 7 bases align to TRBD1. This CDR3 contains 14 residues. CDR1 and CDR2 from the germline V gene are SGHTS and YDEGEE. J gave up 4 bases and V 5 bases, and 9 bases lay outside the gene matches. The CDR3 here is CASRRQGTGYEQYF. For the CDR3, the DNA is TGTGCCAGCAGGAGACAGGGTACGGGATACGAGCAGTACTTC.

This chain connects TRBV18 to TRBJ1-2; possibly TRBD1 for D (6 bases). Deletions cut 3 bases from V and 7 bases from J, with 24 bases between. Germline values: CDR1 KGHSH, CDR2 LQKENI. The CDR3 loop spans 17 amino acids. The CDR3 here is CASSPFNQGGAVGGYTF. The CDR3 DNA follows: TGTGCCAGCTCACCGTTTAACCAAGGGGGTGCTGTGGGTGGCTACACCTTC.

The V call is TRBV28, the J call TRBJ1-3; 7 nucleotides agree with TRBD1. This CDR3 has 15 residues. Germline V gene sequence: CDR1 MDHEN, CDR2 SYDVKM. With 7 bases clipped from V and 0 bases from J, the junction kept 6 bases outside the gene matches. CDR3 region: CASKTGADSGNTIYF. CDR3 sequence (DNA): TGTGCCAGCAAAACAGGGGCCGACTCTGGAAACACCATATATTTT.

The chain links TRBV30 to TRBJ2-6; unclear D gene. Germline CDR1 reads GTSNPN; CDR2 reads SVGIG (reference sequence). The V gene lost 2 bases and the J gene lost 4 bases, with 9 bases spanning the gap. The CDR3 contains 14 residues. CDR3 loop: CAWSPGSGANVLTF. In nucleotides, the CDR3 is TGTGCCTGGAGTCCCGGGTCCGGGGCCAACGTCCTGACTTTC.

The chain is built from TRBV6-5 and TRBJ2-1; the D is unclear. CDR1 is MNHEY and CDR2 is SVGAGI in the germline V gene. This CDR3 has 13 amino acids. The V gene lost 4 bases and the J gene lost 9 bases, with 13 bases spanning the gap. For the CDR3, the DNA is TGTGCCAGCAGTTTGAAGAAATCCGGTGAGCAGTTCTTC. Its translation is CASSLKKSGEQFF.

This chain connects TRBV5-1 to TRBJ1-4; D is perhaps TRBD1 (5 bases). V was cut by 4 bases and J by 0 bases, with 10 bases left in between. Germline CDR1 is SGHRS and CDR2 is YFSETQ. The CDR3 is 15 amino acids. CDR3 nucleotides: TGCGCCAGCAGCCCCGGGGGGACAACTAATGAAAAACTGTTTTTT. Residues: CASSPGGTTNEKLFF.

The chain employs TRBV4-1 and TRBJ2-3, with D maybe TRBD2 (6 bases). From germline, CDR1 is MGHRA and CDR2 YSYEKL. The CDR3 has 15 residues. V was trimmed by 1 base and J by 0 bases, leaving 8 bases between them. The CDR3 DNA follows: TGCGCCAGCAGCCAAGTCAGCGGGAGCACAGATACGCAGTATTTT. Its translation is CASSQVSGSTDTQYF.